These 2 T cell receptor beta chains were all obtained from the same sample, sequenced in a study of T-cell memory formation after mild COVID-19. Each CDR3 protein gets one entry after TCRdb re-called the 5' RACE reads with MiXCR. The profile shows approximately 500,000 distinct CDR3 sequences, 25% of them singletons. Material: PBMCs or a T cell subset sorted from them (not recorded which). These receptors were collected from an adult woman who had mild COVID-19 (a few samples of this study predate the infection). Cell type and time point are not known.

This clonotype was seen more than once but under ten times. The V and J genes are TRBV4-3 and TRBJ2-2; 9 nucleotides line up with TRBD2. V trimming: 4 bases; J trimming: 7 bases; junction bases outside the gene matches: 13. Germline CDR1 is LGHNA and CDR2 is YSLEER. The CDR3 extends over 17 amino acids. This CDR3 is CASSLVPSGTLGGELFF. CDR3 DNA: TGCGCCAGCAGCCTAGTACCTAGCGGGACCCTCGGCGGGGAGCTGTTTTTT.

The chain uses TRBV7-3 and TRBJ1-1; weak D call: TRBD1 (5 bases). V gave up 1 base and J gave up 2 bases, with 8 bases separating them. The CDR3 sequence is 14 residues long. The germline CDR1 and CDR2 sequences are SGHTA and FQGTGA. The CDR3 loop is CASSLSRDNTEAFF. In DNA form, the CDR3 reads TGTGCCAGCAGCTTAAGCAGGGACAACACTGAAGCTTTCTTT.